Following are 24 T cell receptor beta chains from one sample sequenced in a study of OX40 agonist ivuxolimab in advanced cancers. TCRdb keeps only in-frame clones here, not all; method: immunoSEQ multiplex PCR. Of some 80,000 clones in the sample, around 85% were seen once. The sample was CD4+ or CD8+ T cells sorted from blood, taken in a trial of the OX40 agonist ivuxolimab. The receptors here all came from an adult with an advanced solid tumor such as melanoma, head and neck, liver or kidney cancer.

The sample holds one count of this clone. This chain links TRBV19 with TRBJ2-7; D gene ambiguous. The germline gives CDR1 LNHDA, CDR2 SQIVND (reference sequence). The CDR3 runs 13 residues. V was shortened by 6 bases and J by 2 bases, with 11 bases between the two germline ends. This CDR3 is CASSPGRTYEQYF. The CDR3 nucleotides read TGTGCCAGTAGCCCGGGCCGCACCTACGAGCAGTACTTC.

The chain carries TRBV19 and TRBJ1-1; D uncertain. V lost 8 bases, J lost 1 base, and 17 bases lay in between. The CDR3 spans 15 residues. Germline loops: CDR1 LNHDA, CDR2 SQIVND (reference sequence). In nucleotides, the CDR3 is TGTGCCAGTCAACCCTTGGGCAGGAAGAACACTGAAGCTTTCTTT. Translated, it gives CASQPLGRKNTEAFF.

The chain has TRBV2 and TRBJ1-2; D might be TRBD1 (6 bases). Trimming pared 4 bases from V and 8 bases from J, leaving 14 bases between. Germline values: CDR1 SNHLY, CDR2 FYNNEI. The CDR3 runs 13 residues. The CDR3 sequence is CASSVRDMGGYTF. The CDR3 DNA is TGTGCCAGCAGTGTGAGGGACATGGGAGGCTACACCTTC.

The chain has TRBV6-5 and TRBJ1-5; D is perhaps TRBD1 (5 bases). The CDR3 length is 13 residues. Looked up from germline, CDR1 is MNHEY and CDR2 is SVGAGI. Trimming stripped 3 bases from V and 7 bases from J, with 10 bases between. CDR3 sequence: CASSYGRDQPQHF. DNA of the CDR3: TGTGCCAGCAGTTATGGAAGGGACCAGCCCCAGCATTTT.

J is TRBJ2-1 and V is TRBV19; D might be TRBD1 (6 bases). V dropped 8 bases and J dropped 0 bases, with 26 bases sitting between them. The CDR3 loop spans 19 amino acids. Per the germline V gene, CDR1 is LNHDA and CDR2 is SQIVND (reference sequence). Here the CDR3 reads CASRFLARGPPSSYNEQFF. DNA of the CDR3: TGTGCCAGTCGCTTTTTAGCCAGGGGACCCCCCAGCTCCTACAATGAGCAGTTCTTC.

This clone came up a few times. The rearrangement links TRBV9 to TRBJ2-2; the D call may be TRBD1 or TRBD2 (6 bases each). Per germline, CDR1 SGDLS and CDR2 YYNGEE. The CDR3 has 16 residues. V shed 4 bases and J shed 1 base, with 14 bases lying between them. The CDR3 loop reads CASSPAGGENTGELFF. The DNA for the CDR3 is TGTGCCAGCAGCCCCGCCGGGGGCGAGAACACCGGGGAGCTGTTTTTT.

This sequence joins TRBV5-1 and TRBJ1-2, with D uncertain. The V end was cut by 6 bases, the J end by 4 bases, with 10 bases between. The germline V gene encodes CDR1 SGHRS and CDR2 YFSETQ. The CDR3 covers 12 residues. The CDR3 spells CASTISGYGYTF. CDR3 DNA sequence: TGCGCCAGCACCATCTCCGGCTATGGCTACACCTTC. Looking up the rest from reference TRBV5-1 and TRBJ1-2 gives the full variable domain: KAGVTQTPRYLIKTRGQQVTLSCSPISGHRSVSWYQQTPGQGLQFLFEYFSETQRNKGNFPGRFSGRQFSNSRSEMNVSTLELGDSALYLCASTISGYGYTFGSGTRLTVV.

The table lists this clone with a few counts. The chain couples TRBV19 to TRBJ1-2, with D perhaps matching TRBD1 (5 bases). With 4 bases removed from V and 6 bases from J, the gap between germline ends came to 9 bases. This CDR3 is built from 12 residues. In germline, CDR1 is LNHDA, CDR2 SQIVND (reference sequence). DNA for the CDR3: TGTGCCAGTAGTAAGAGAGGGGATGGCTACACCTTC. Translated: CASSKRGDGYTF. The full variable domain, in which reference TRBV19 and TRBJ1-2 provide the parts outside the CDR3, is DGGITQSPKYLFRKEGQNVTLSCEQNLNHDAMYWYRQDPGQGLRLIYYSQIVNDFQKGDIAEGYSVSREKKESFPLTVTSAQKNPTAFYLCASSKRGDGYTFGSGTRLTVV.

CDR3 in amino acids: CAIRASGSWDEQFF. Written as DNA, the CDR3 is TGTGCCATCAGGGCTAGCGGGAGCTGGGATGAGCAGTTCTTC. The gene calls are TRBV10-3 and TRBJ2-1; 10 bases match TRBD2. Germline V lookup: CDR1 ENHRY, CDR2 SYGVKD. Unmatched junction bases numbered 7, after V lost 6 bases and J lost 8 bases. The CDR3 is 14 residues long.

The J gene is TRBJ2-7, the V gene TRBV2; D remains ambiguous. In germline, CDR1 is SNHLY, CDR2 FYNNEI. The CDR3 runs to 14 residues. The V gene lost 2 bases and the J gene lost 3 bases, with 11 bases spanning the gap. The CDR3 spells CASSEIQSYYEQYF. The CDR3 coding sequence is TGTGCCAGCAGTGAAATTCAGAGTTACTACGAGCAGTACTTC.

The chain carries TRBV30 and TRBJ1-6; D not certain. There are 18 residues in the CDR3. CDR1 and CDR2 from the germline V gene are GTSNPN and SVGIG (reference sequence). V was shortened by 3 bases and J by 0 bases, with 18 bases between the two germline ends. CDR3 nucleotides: TGTGCCTGGAGGGGTGGGTCAGGCGAAAGCTCCTATAATTCACCCCTCCACTTT. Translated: CAWRGGSGESSYNSPLHF.

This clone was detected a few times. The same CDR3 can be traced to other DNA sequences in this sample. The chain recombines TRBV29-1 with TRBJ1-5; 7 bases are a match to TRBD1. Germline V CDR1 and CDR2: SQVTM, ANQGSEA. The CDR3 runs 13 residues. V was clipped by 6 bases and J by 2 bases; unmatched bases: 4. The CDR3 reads CSVGGQGNQPQHF. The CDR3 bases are TGCAGCGTGGGAGGACAGGGCAATCAGCCCCAGCATTTT.

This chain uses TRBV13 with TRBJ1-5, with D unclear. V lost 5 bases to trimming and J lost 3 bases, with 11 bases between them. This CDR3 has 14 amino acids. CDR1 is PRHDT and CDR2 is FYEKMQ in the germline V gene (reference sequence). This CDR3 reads CASSHAGNNQPQHF. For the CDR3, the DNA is TGTGCCAGCAGCCACGCGGGGAACAATCAGCCCCAGCATTTT.

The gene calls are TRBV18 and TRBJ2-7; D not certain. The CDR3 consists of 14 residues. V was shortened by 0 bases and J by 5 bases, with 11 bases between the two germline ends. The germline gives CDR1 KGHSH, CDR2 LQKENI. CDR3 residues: CASSPPLSSHEQYF. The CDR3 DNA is TGTGCCAGCTCACCACCTCTCAGCAGTCACGAGCAGTACTTC.

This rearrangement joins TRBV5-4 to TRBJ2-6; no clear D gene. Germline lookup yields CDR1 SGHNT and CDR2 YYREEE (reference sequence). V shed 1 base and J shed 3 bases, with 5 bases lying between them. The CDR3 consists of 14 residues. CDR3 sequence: CASSLKGGANVLTF. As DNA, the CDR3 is TGTGCCAGCAGCTTGAAGGGTGGGGCCAACGTCCTGACTTTC. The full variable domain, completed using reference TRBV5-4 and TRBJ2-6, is ETGVTQSPTHLIKTRGQQVTLRCSSQSGHNTVSWYQQALGQGPQFIFQYYREEENGRGNFPPRFSGLQFPNYSSELNVNALELDDSALYLCASSLKGGANVLTFGAGSRLTVL.

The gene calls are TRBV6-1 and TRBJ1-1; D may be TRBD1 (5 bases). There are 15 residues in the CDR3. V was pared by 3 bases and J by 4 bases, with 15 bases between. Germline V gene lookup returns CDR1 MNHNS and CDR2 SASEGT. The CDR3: CASSDIPGVSTEAFF. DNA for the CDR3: TGTGCCAGCAGTGATATCCCGGGGGTTAGCACTGAAGCTTTCTTT.

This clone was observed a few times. CDR3 sequence (DNA): TGTGCCAGCAGCTTAGGGGCTAGCGTAGCCACCGGGGAGCTGTTTTTT. It encodes CASSLGASVATGELFF. The chain carries TRBV7-3 and TRBJ2-2; D might be TRBD2 (6 bases). Trimming left V 2 bases short and J 4 bases short, with 14 bases between. The CDR3 sequence is 16 residues long. CDR1 is SGHTA, CDR2 FQGTGA, per germline. The full variable domain, its missing parts supplied by reference TRBV7-3 and TRBJ2-2, is GAGVSQTPSNKVTEKGKYVELRCDPISGHTALYWYRQSLGQGPEFLIYFQGTGAADDSGLPNDRFFAVRPEGSVSTLKIQRTERGDSAVYLCASSLGASVATGELFFGEGSRLTVL.

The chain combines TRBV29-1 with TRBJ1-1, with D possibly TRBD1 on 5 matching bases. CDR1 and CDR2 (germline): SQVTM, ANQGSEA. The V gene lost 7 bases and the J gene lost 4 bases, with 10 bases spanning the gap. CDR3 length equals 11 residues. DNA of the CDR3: TGCAGCGGTTTCGGGGGCACTGAAGCTTTCTTT. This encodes CSGFGGTEAFF.

CDR3 region: CASSLETGTGGREQYF. The CDR3 bases are TGCGCCAGCAGCTTGGAAACCGGGACAGGGGGTAGAGAGCAGTACTTC. The chain combines TRBV5-1 with TRBJ2-5; 11 bases are shared with TRBD1. The V gene end was trimmed by 0 bases and the J gene end by 11 bases; junction bases not matched to a gene: 12. There are 16 residues in the CDR3. Looked up from germline, CDR1 is SGHRS and CDR2 is YFSETQ.

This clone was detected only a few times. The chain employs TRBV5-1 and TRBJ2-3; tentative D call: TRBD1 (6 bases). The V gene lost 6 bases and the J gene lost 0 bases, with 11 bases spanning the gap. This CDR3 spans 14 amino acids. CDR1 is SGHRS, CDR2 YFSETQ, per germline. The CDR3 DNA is TGCGCCAGCAAGGACAGTACTAGCACAGATACGCAGTATTTT. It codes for CASKDSTSTDTQYF.

Written as DNA, the CDR3 is TGTGCCAGCAGCTTAGACCCCACAGGGTCAGGCTACACCTTC. As protein: CASSLDPTGSGYTF. This rearrangement joins TRBV7-2 to TRBJ1-2, with D possibly being TRBD1 (6 bases). Germline CDR1 reads SGHTA; CDR2 reads FQGNSA. This CDR3 spans 14 amino acids. The V end was cut by 1 base, the J end by 8 bases, with 14 bases between.

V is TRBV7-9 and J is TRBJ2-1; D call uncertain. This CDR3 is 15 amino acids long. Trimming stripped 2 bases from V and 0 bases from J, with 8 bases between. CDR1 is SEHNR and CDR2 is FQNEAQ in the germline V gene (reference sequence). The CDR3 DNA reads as TGTGCCAGCAGCTTACTCCCCAGCTCCTACAATGAGCAGTTCTTC. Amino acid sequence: CASSLLPSSYNEQFF. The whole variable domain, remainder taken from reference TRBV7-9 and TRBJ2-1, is DTGVSQNPRHKITKRGQNVTFRCDPISEHNRLYWYRQTLGQGPEFLTYFQNEAQLEKSRLLSDRFSAERPKGSFSTLEIQRTEQGDSAMYLCASSLLPSSYNEQFFGPGTRLTVL.

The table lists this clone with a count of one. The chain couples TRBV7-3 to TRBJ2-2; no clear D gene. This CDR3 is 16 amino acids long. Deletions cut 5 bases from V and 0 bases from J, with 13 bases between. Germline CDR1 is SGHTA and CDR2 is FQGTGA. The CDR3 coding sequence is TGTGCCAGCAGCCGCGCAGGCACAGCGAACACCGGGGAGCTGTTTTTT. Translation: CASSRAGTANTGELFF.

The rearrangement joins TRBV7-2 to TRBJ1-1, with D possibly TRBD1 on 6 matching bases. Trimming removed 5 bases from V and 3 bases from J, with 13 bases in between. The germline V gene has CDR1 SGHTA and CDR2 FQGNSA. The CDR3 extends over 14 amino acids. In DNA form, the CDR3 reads TGTGCCAGCAGCCCCGGACAGTTATACACTGAAGCTTTCTTT. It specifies CASSPGQLYTEAFF.